The sequence of this T cell receptor (beta chain) was determined in a study of OX40 agonist ivuxolimab in advanced cancers. For the study at large: Each dose-escalation patient presented with hepatocellular carcinoma, melanoma, renal cell or head and neck cancer. Of mixed ages from about 23 to 90 and averaging about 56 years, the group was roughly 85% male.

Regarding this clone: No antigen is known for it.

The study, taken as a whole, reports: Compared with others, partial responders at 0.1-3.0 mg/kg displayed clonal expansion among the lowest. In the 0.1 to 3.0 mg/kg range, CD4+ and CD8+ blood T cells had expanded clonally by week 6.

The CDR3 spans 16 residues. Germline V gene sequence: CDR1 SGHNT, CDR2 YENEEA. With 1 base clipped from V and 3 bases from J, the junction kept 4 bases outside the gene matches. The repertoire was sequenced with immunoSEQ multiplex PCR; TCRdb's copy has only in-frame clones and lacks some. The table shows about 42,000 clones, with 75% to 85% occurring only once. The specimen comprised CD4+ or CD8+ T cells sorted from blood, sampled in a trial of the OX40 agonist ivuxolimab. The chain combines TRBV11-3 with TRBJ1-1, with 11 positions matching TRBD1. The receptor comes from an adult with an advanced solid tumor such as melanoma, head and neck, liver or kidney cancer. In DNA, the CDR3 is TGTGCCAGCAGCTTAGCCGGACAGGGGGCGGACACTGAAGCTTTCTTT. Amino acids: CASSLAGQGADTEAFF.